The 25 T cell receptor beta chains below all came from one sample that was sequenced in a study of blood T cell repertoires in COVID-19. Libraries were prepared by immunoSEQ multiplex PCR; TCRdb keeps only in-frame clonotypes and omits some of them. The table has 60,000 to 75,000 clones, 82% seen once; the top ten hold roughly 9.7%. The sample consisted of peripheral blood. Receptors originate from a woman at least 80 years old with acute or convalescent COVID-19.

The chain employs TRBV3-1 (or the pseudogene TRBV3-2) and TRBJ2-7; the D gene is possibly TRBD1 (6 bases). Trimming left V 1 base short and J 0 bases short, with 10 bases between. From germline, CDR1 is LGHDT and CDR2 YNNKEL (reference sequence). The CDR3 sequence is 15 residues long. For the CDR3, the DNA is TGTGCCAGCAGCCAAGCCACAGGGAGCTCCTACGAGCAGTACTTC. Protein sequence: CASSQATGSSYEQYF.

This clone occurred once. Here the CDR3 DNA reads TGCGCCAGCAGCATGGGGACAGCCGATACGCAGTATTTT. This encodes CASSMGTADTQYF. The chain combines TRBV5-1 with TRBJ2-3; 7 nucleotides line up with TRBD1. The CDR3 length is 13 residues. Looked up from germline, CDR1 is SGHRS and CDR2 is YFSETQ. V shed 4 bases, J shed 6 bases, and the junction held 5 bases outside the gene matches.

The rearrangement links TRBV10-2 to TRBJ2-7, with a tentative D call TRBD1 (5 bases). Trimming cost V 5 bases and J 3 bases, with 14 bases left between them. This CDR3 has 14 residues. In germline, CDR1 is WSHSY, CDR2 SAAADI. The CDR3 bases are TGCGCCAGCAGTAGGGGTCCCTTAGACTACGAGCAGTACTTC. Protein product: CASSRGPLDYEQYF.

The CDR3 region is CASSPDRGHRYSNQPQHF. In DNA, the CDR3 is TGTGCCAGCAGTCCAGACAGGGGGCATCGCTATAGCAATCAGCCCCAGCATTTT. The chain is built from TRBV5-6 and TRBJ1-5; 10 positions agree with TRBD1. The CDR3 contains 18 residues. CDR1 is SGHDT and CDR2 is YYEEEE in the germline V gene. The ends lost 5 bases at V and 0 bases at J; junction bases unmatched: 11.

The chain couples TRBV7-3 to TRBJ2-3; D is undetermined. The V end was cut by 2 bases, the J end by 3 bases, with 12 bases between. This CDR3 region has 15 residues. Germline CDR1 is SGHTA and CDR2 is FQGTGA. The DNA for the CDR3 is TGTGCCAGCAGCTTATTGGGCCATCGAACAGATACGCAGTATTTT. This encodes CASSLLGHRTDTQYF. The whole variable domain, remainder taken from reference TRBV7-3 and TRBJ2-3, is GAGVSQTPSNKVTEKGKYVELRCDPISGHTALYWYRQSLGQGPEFLIYFQGTGAADDSGLPNDRFFAVRPEGSVSTLKIQRTERGDSAVYLCASSLLGHRTDTQYFGPGTRLTVL.

This chain links TRBV11-3 with TRBJ2-1; 12 bases are a match to TRBD2. Germline V CDR1 and CDR2: SGHNT, YENEEA. V gave up 5 bases and J gave up 5 bases; unmatched junction bases: 4. CDR3 length: 15 amino acids. CDR3 residues: CASSAGLAGNNEQFF. CDR3 coding DNA: TGTGCCAGCAGCGCCGGACTAGCGGGGAACAATGAGCAGTTCTTC. Drawing the rest from reference TRBV11-3 and TRBJ2-1, the complete variable domain is EAGVVQSPRYKIIEKKQPVAFWCNPISGHNTLYWYLQNLGQGPELLIRYENEEAVDDSQLPKDRFSAERLKGVDSTLKIQPAELGDSAVYLCASSAGLAGNNEQFFGPGTRLTVL.

The chain is built from TRBV6-5 and TRBJ2-5; 9 bases are a match to TRBD1. Per germline, CDR1 MNHEY and CDR2 SVGAGI. CDR3 length equals 14 residues. J lost 5 bases, V lost 6 bases, and 7 bases had no gene match. In DNA form, the CDR3 reads TGTGCCAGCAGCAGTGGGACAGGGAGGGAGACCCAGTACTTC. Residues: CASSSGTGRETQYF.

The V gene is TRBV7-9, the J gene TRBJ1-2; 7 nucleotides line up with TRBD1. V gave up 4 bases and J gave up 4 bases; unmatched junction bases: 9. The CDR3 has 15 amino acids. Germline loops: CDR1 SEHNR, CDR2 FQNEAQ (reference sequence). CDR3 region: CASSSATGSGYGYTF. In DNA, the CDR3 is TGTGCCAGCAGCTCAGCGACAGGGAGCGGCTATGGCTACACCTTC.

This clone was seen once. This chain joins TRBV7-2 and TRBJ2-6; D is perhaps TRBD1 (6 bases). From germline, CDR1 is SGHTA and CDR2 FQGNSA. The germline V and J ends were trimmed by 5 bases and 12 bases, with 14 bases remaining between them. The CDR3 totals 13 residues. This CDR3 reads CASSLTGSVVLTF. The CDR3 DNA is TGTGCCAGCAGCCTGACAGGCTCGGTCGTCCTGACTTTC.

Only a few counts were recorded for this clone. The chain carries TRBV10-3 and TRBJ1-5; tentative D call: TRBD1 (5 bases). The CDR3 covers 14 residues. V was cut by 11 bases and J by 8 bases, with 22 bases left in between. Germline V gene lookup returns CDR1 ENHRY and CDR2 SYGVKD. CDR3 loop: CAARAFGASEPQHF. The DNA of the CDR3 is TGTGCCGCCCGGGCGTTTGGGGCTTCGGAGCCCCAGCATTTT.

The rearrangement links TRBV28 to TRBJ2-7; the match to TRBD1 covers 9 bases. The CDR3 loop spans 14 amino acids. J gave up 7 bases and V 6 bases, and 10 bases lay outside the gene matches. CDR1 and CDR2 (germline): MDHEN, SYDVKM. CDR3 protein: CASRSTGGTAEQYF. The CDR3 coding sequence is TGTGCCAGCAGATCGACAGGGGGGACCGCTGAGCAGTACTTC.

DNA of the CDR3: TGTGCCAGCAGCTTGGGTGCGGGGGGAGGAGATGAGCAGTTCTTC. Protein sequence: CASSLGAGGGDEQFF. This chain joins TRBV5-5 and TRBJ2-1; 8 bases are a match to TRBD2. The CDR3 is 15 amino acids. V shed 0 bases, J shed 8 bases, and the junction held 7 bases outside the gene matches. Germline V CDR1 and CDR2: SGHKS, YYEKEE (reference sequence).

The chain employs TRBV5-1 and TRBJ2-5; 7 bases are shared with TRBD1. The V gene's germline CDR1 is SGHRS and CDR2 YFSETQ. The CDR3 runs to 16 residues. The junction had 8 bases not matched to a gene; V was cut back by 1 base and J by 2 bases. As DNA, the CDR3 is TGCGCCAGCAGCTTGTCGGTAGGGGGCAAACAAGAGACCCAGTACTTC. It translates to CASSLSVGGKQETQYF.

In its sample, this clone was seen once. The chain carries TRBV18 and TRBJ2-5; 8 bases line up with TRBD2. The V gene end was trimmed by 2 bases and the J gene end by 4 bases; junction bases not matched to a gene: 3. CDR3 size: 14 residues. Germline CDR1 KGHSH, CDR2 LQKENI. CDR3 nucleotides: TGTGCCAGCTCACCATCACGGGGGGGAGAGACCCAGTACTTC. Protein product: CASSPSRGGETQYF.

This clone was detected once. The chain has TRBV18 and TRBJ2-7, with D possibly TRBD1 on 6 matching bases. Trimming stripped 1 base from V and 1 base from J, with 14 bases between. The germline gives CDR1 KGHSH, CDR2 LQKENI. The CDR3 consists of 16 residues. This chain's CDR3 is CASSPLGQGRSYEQYF. Here the CDR3 DNA reads TGTGCCAGCTCACCACTCGGGCAGGGGCGATCCTACGAGCAGTACTTC. The whole variable domain, filled in from reference TRBV18 and TRBJ2-7, reads NAGVMQNPRHLVRRRGQEARLRCSPMKGHSHVYWYRQLPEEGLKFMVYLQKENIIDESGMPKERFSAEFPKEGPSILRIQQVVRGDSAAYFCASSPLGQGRSYEQYFGPGTRLTVT.

The chain couples TRBV27 to TRBJ2-5; TRBD2 matches 12 bases. The germline V gene encodes CDR1 MNHEY and CDR2 SMNVEV (reference sequence). This CDR3 is 16 amino acids long. Unmatched junction bases numbered 11, after V lost 6 bases and J lost 6 bases. The CDR3 is CASRTLAGGSLKTQYF. The CDR3 DNA is TGTGCCAGCAGAACCCTAGCGGGGGGGTCTCTAAAGACCCAGTACTTC.

Comment on this clone: The junction differs from germline at one of its ends, possibly a read error. The V gene is TRBV6-1, the J gene TRBJ1-1; no firm D call. The CDR3 consists of 11 residues. CDR1 is MNHNS and CDR2 is SASEGT in the germline V gene. The DNA for the CDR3 is TGTGCCAGCAGGGAAGTAACTGAAGCTTTCTTT. This gives the protein CASREVTEAFF.

The rearrangement uses TRBV1 and TRBJ1-2. TRBV1 is reported as a pseudogene. The CDR3 runs 17 residues. CDR3 in DNA: TGCACCAGCAGCCAAGATGGCCGAGGGCAGATACTCTATGGCTACACCTTC. Translation: CTSSQDGRGQILYGYTF.

The rearrangement links TRBV18 to TRBJ1-5, with 7 bases that match TRBD1. The V segment lost 2 bases and the J segment 4 bases; nucleotides outside the gene matches: 11. CDR1 KGHSH and CDR2 LQKENI come from the germline V gene. The CDR3 is made up of 17 amino acids. The CDR3 sequence is CASSPFGKGGRNQPQHF. CDR3 DNA sequence: TGTGCCAGCTCACCATTCGGTAAAGGGGGCAGGAATCAGCCCCAGCATTTT.

V is TRBV25-1 and J is TRBJ1-3; TRBD1 might be the D (6 bases). V dropped 4 bases and J dropped 2 bases, with 15 bases sitting between them. This CDR3 is built from 16 residues. In germline, CDR1 is MGHDK, CDR2 SYGVNS. The CDR3 DNA reads as TGTGCCAGCAGTGCTTCGACAGGCCCTCCTGGAAACACCATATATTTT. Amino acid sequence: CASSASTGPPGNTIYF.

This sequence joins TRBV5-1 and TRBJ1-1; D call uncertain. Germline CDR1 is SGHRS and CDR2 is YFSETQ. The V and J ends lost 1 base and 4 bases respectively, with 8 bases between them. The CDR3 sequence is 13 residues long. The CDR3 DNA reads as TGCGCCAGCAGCTTGTGGTTCGGCACTGAAGCTTTCTTT. It yields the protein CASSLWFGTEAFF.

The genes are TRBV11-2 and TRBJ2-1; 13 bases line up with TRBD2. Per germline, CDR1 SGHAT and CDR2 FQNNGV. The CDR3 totals 16 residues. J lost 7 bases, V lost 5 bases, and 8 bases had no gene match. The DNA of the CDR3 is TGTGCCAGCAGCGCCGGACTAGCGGGGGTCCCGAATGAGCAGTTCTTC. Translated, it gives CASSAGLAGVPNEQFF.

The V call is TRBV6-5, the J call TRBJ1-1, with D possibly being TRBD1 (6 bases). Germline V gene lookup returns CDR1 MNHEY and CDR2 SVGAGI. V was shortened by 5 bases and J by 4 bases, with 17 bases between the two germline ends. The CDR3 totals 15 residues. CDR3 sequence reads: CASSPLRGGGTEAFF. The CDR3 DNA reads TGTGCCAGCAGTCCCCTCAGGGGAGGGGGCACTGAAGCTTTCTTT.

The rearrangement uses TRBV18 and TRBJ1-2; 10 bases match TRBD1. Germline CDR1 and CDR2: KGHSH and LQKENI. Germline trimming cut 3 bases from V and 2 bases from J; bases unmatched to any gene: 0. The CDR3 has 14 residues. CDR3: CASSPDRGNYGYTF. Written as DNA, the CDR3 is TGTGCCAGCTCACCGGACAGGGGGAACTATGGCTACACCTTC.

This chain links TRBV29-1 with TRBJ1-5, with D uncertain. The CDR3 loop spans 13 amino acids. V lost 7 bases to trimming and J lost 5 bases, with 15 bases between them. In germline, CDR1 is SQVTM, CDR2 ANQGSEA. CDR3 residues: CSAAMEKDQPQHF. The CDR3 DNA is TGCAGCGCTGCCATGGAGAAGGATCAGCCCCAGCATTTT.